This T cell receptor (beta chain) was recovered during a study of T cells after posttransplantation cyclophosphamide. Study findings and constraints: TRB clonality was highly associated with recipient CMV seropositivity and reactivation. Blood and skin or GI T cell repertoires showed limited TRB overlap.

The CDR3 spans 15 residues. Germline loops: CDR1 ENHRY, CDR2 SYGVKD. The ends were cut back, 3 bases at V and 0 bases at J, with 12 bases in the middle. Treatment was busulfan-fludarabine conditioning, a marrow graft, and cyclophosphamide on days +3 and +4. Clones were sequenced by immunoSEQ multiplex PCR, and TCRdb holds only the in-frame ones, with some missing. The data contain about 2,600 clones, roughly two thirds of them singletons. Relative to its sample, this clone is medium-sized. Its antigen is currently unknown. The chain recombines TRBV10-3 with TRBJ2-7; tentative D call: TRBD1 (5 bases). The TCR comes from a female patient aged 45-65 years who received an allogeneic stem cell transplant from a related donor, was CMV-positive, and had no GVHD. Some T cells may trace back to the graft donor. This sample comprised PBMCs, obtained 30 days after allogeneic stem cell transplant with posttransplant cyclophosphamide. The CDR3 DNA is TGTGCCATCAGTGACAGGGTTTCGGGCTCCTACGAGCAGTACTTC. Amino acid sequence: CAISDRVSGSYEQYF.